The 3 T cell receptor beta chains below come from one sample, sequenced in a study of blood T cell repertoires in COVID-19 (TCRdb year 2020). The protocol used for the library was the immunoSEQ multiplex PCR assay. Entries here come from immuneACCESS through TCRdb and include only in-frame sequences with V and J called. Some clones fail to appear in such tables; in the studies checked, an unresolved V gene covers under half of the shortfall, and the cause of the remainder is unknown. Across this sample there are roughly 73,000 clones, with roughly 76% seen only once. More than 20% of the sample belongs to the ten largest clones. Sequencing input: peripheral blood. These receptors all come from a woman aged 70-85 years with acute or convalescent COVID-19.

This clone was detected only once. The chain uses TRBV7-3 and TRBJ2-7; the D gene is possibly TRBD1 (5 bases). V lost 5 bases, J lost 3 bases, and 17 bases lay in between. The CDR3 consists of 15 residues. Germline CDR1 SGHTA, CDR2 FQGTGA. The CDR3 region is CASSPWGQGYYEQYF. CDR3 bases: TGTGCCAGCAGCCCCTGGGGTCAGGGATACTACGAGCAGTACTTC.

The rearrangement joins TRBV6-5 to TRBJ1-5; TRBD1 matches at 7 bases. Germline CDR1 and CDR2: MNHEY and SVGAGI. The junction had 7 bases not matched to a gene; V was cut back by 6 bases and J by 2 bases. This CDR3 spans 15 amino acids. The DNA of the CDR3 is TGTGCCAGCAGCCGCGGGACAGATCGCAATCAGCCCCAGCATTTT. It encodes CASSRGTDRNQPQHF.

The chain combines TRBV10-1 with TRBJ2-1; 7 nucleotides agree with TRBD2. The CDR3 runs 12 residues. Germline CDR1 is WNHNN and CDR2 is SYGVQD (reference sequence). J lost 9 bases, V lost 4 bases, and 3 bases had no gene match. CDR3 region: CASSGVAGEQFF. In DNA form, the CDR3 reads TGCGCCAGCAGTGGGGTAGCGGGTGAGCAGTTCTTC.